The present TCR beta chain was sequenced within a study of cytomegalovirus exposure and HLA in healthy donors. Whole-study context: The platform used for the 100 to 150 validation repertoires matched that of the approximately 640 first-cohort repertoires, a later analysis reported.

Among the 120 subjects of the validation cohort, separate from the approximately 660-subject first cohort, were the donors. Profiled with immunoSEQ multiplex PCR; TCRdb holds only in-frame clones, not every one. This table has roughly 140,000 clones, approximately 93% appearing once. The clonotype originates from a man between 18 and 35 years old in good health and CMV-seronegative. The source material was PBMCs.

The CDR3 DNA sequence: TGCGCCAGCAGCAGAACGGCTGCGGGGGTCGGGGGCTCCTACGAGCAGTACTTC. This codes for CASSRTAAGVGGSYEQYF. The rearrangement joins TRBV5-1 to TRBJ2-7; 7 bases agree with TRBD2. The V and J ends lost 4 bases and 0 bases, in that order; junction bases with no gene match: 16. The CDR3 loop spans 18 amino acids. CDR1 SGHRS and CDR2 YFSETQ come from the germline V gene. Full variable domain (missing parts from reference TRBV5-1 and TRBJ2-7): KAGVTQTPRYLIKTRGQQVTLSCSPISGHRSVSWYQQTPGQGLQFLFEYFSETQRNKGNFPGRFSGRQFSNSRSEMNVSTLELGDSALYLCASSRTAAGVGGSYEQYFGPGTRLTVT.